The entry below describes one T cell receptor (beta chain). This sample is drawn from a study of blood T cell repertoires in COVID-19. Study as a whole: Some COVID-19 samples were acute and others convalescent; all came from the United States, Italy and Spain.

In the authors' methods: Amplified reference gene primers provided the basis for estimating nucleated cell counts. TCRdb's table, derived via immunoSEQ multiplex PCR, lists solely in-frame clones and lacks some. V and J calls and clone size come straight from that table; D and trimming were deduced from the DNA. This sample has roughly 60,000 clones, with approximately 78% found just once. Looked up from germline, CDR1 is SGHRS and CDR2 is YFSETQ. The germline V and J ends were trimmed by 0 bases and 2 bases, with 6 bases remaining between them. The CDR3 runs to 14 residues. The TCR comes from a man aged 80 or over with acute or convalescent COVID-19. This chain uses TRBV5-1 with TRBJ1-3; no clear D gene. Sequencing was performed on peripheral blood. CDR3 residues: CASSLDGTGNTIYF. CDR3 DNA: TGCGCCAGCAGCTTGGACGGTACTGGAAACACCATATATTTT.